Here is one T cell receptor beta chain with its context. This entry belongs to a study of blood T cell repertoires in COVID-19. Study-level background: COVID-19 samples from acute and convalescent phases originated in the United States, Italy and Spain. The analysed material was cDNA or gDNA that came from T cells, B-cell-depleted T cells, or PBMCs.

The CDR3 has 14 amino acids. V trimming: 6 bases; J trimming: 8 bases; junction bases outside the gene matches: 9. The germline V gene has CDR1 KGHSH and CDR2 LQKENI. In the original processing: Estimated nucleated cell counts came from reference gene primer amplification. The table came from immunoSEQ multiplex PCR; TCRdb's copy has only in-frame clones and leaves some out. V and J calls and clone size follow that table, whereas D and trimming were derived from the DNA. The table includes 45,000 to 60,000 clones, 90% detected once. The rearrangement joins TRBV18 to TRBJ1-4; 7 bases align to TRBD1. This receptor was obtained from a man between 50 and 59 years old with acute or convalescent COVID-19. The specimen was peripheral blood. CDR3 sequence (DNA): TGTGCCAGCTCTTACGGACAGGTCGTCGAAAAACTGTTTTTT. Its protein product is CASSYGQVVEKLFF. Full variable domain (missing parts from reference TRBV18 and TRBJ1-4): NAGVMQNPRHLVRRRGQEARLRCSPMKGHSHVYWYRQLPEEGLKFMVYLQKENIIDESGMPKERFSAEFPKEGPSILRIQQVVRGDSAAYFCASSYGQVVEKLFFGSGTQLSVL.